One sample yielded the 26 T cell receptor beta chains listed below, sequenced in a study of T cells after yellow fever vaccination. TCRdb independently ran MiXCR on the 5' RACE reads; one entry per CDR3 protein. Of about 580,000 distinct CDR3 sequences in the sample, roughly 17% were seen once. Sequencing used PBMCs, obtained more than 4 days after the first yellow fever vaccination. Receptors were obtained from a man younger than 35 who received the YFV17D yellow fever vaccine.

The chain couples TRBV24-1 to TRBJ2-5; D is ambiguous. CDR3 length: 15 residues. V was clipped by 2 bases and J by 5 bases, with 14 bases between them. Germline assignment: CDR1 KGHDR and CDR2 SFDVKD. CDR3 in DNA: TGTGCCACCAGTGATTCGACCTGGGTTGGGGAGACCCAGTACTTC. Encoded protein: CATSDSTWVGETQYF.

There are a few counts of this clonotype. The J gene is TRBJ1-1, the V gene TRBV12-3 or TRBV12-4; D is unclear. The CDR3 consists of 14 residues. V lost 3 bases and J 1 base, leaving 9 bases between the germline ends. This CDR3 reads CASSFGRTNTEAFF. CDR3 nucleotides: TGTGCCAGCAGTTTTGGCAGGACGAACACTGAAGCTTTCTTT.

The V gene is TRBV9, the J gene TRBJ2-7, with a possible D match to TRBD2 (6 bases). CDR1 and CDR2 (germline): SGDLS, YYNGEE. The CDR3 contains 15 residues. V dropped 3 bases and J dropped 5 bases, with 18 bases sitting between them. CDR3 residues: CASSEGTVGPDEQYF. DNA for the CDR3: TGTGCCAGCAGCGAGGGGACTGTAGGACCTGACGAGCAGTACTTC.

The V call is TRBV12-5, the J call TRBJ2-1; the match to TRBD2 covers 8 bases. Germline V CDR1 and CDR2: LGHNT, FRNRAP. V lost 5 bases, J lost 8 bases, and 11 bases stayed unmatched. The CDR3 contains 15 residues. The CDR3 sequence: CASGTAGSGAYEQFF. In DNA, the CDR3 is TGTGCTAGTGGTACCGCGGGTAGCGGGGCTTATGAGCAGTTCTTC.

The rearrangement links TRBV20-1 to TRBJ2-1; D is undetermined. This CDR3 is 12 amino acids long. Germline lookup yields CDR1 DFQATT and CDR2 SNEGSKA (reference sequence). V shed 5 bases and J shed 0 bases, with 5 bases lying between them. This chain's CDR3 is CSAPGSYNEQFF. As DNA, the CDR3 is TGCAGTGCTCCGGGCTCCTACAATGAGCAGTTCTTC.

This clonotype occurred a few times. The chain joins TRBV6-1 to TRBJ2-1, with D perhaps being TRBD1 or TRBD2 (6 bases each). Germline loops: CDR1 MNHNS, CDR2 SASEGT. V was trimmed by 7 bases and J by 5 bases, leaving 15 bases between them. CDR3 length: 14 amino acids. This CDR3 reads CASTRDNLNNEQFF. CDR3 bases: TGTGCCAGCACGCGGGACAATTTAAACAATGAGCAGTTCTTC.

This clonotype has just a few counts. This rearrangement joins TRBV5-6 to TRBJ1-4; D is ambiguous. CDR1 is SGHDT and CDR2 is YYEEEE in the germline V gene. Trimming cost V 1 base and J 5 bases, with 9 bases left between them. There are 14 residues in the CDR3. The CDR3 sequence is CASSLTGSNEKLFF. The DNA of the CDR3 is TGTGCCAGCAGCTTGACGGGCTCGAATGAAAAACTGTTTTTT. Full variable domain (missing parts from reference TRBV5-6 and TRBJ1-4): DAGVTQSPTHLIKTRGQQVTLRCSPKSGHDTVSWYQQALGQGPQFIFQYYEEEERQRGNFPDRFSGHQFPNYSSELNVNALLLGDSALYLCASSLTGSNEKLFFGSGTQLSVL.

This chain joins TRBV10-3 and TRBJ1-1, with D maybe TRBD1 (6 bases). The CDR3 is 11 amino acids. Germline CDR1 reads ENHRY; CDR2 reads SYGVKD. With 10 bases removed from V and 3 bases from J, the gap between germline ends came to 9 bases. The CDR3 bases are TGTGCCACTGCAGGGGACACTGAAGCTTTCTTT. This codes for CATAGDTEAFF.

This chain connects TRBV18 to TRBJ1-4; perhaps TRBD1 as D (5 bases). The length of the CDR3 is 13 residues. From germline, CDR1 is KGHSH and CDR2 LQKENI. V shed 5 bases and J shed 6 bases, with 10 bases lying between them. The CDR3 DNA is TGTGCCAGCTCAGGGACCGCTGATGAAAAACTGTTTTTT. Translated, it gives CASSGTADEKLFF.

The V gene is TRBV23-1, the J gene TRBJ1-5, with D possibly being TRBD1 (5 bases). TRBV23-1 is an open reading frame, and its role is uncertain. The CDR3 contains 15 residues. V lost 3 bases, J lost 6 bases, and 15 bases lay in between. CDR3 coding DNA: TGCGCCAGCAGTCACACACAGGAGATCGGTCAGCCCCAGCATTTT. This codes for CASSHTQEIGQPQHF.

This clonotype was counted only a few times. The chain combines TRBV7-9 with TRBJ2-3; D remains ambiguous. The CDR3 consists of 13 residues. With 6 bases removed from V and 5 bases from J, the gap between germline ends came to 12 bases. The germline V gene has CDR1 SEHNR and CDR2 FQNEAQ (reference sequence). Here the CDR3 reads CASSTTGLDTQYF. The CDR3 nucleotides read TGTGCCAGCAGTACCACTGGTTTAGATACGCAGTATTTT.

Only a few counts were recorded for this clonotype. The J gene is TRBJ2-5, the V gene TRBV4-1, with D possibly matching TRBD2 (5 bases). This CDR3 has 15 residues. CDR1 and CDR2 from the germline V gene are MGHRA and YSYEKL. The germline V and J ends were trimmed by 4 bases and 5 bases, with 17 bases remaining between them. The chain's CDR3 is CASSLPDARGETQYF. The CDR3 DNA is TGCGCCAGCAGCCTGCCGGACGCCAGAGGGGAGACCCAGTACTTC.

The rearrangement links TRBV5-1 to TRBJ1-5; D gene unclear. Germline V gene data show CDR1 as SGHRS and CDR2 as YFSETQ. V lost 4 bases, J lost 4 bases, and 12 bases lay in between. The CDR3 runs to 14 residues. CDR3 protein: CASSNGRPNQPQHF. CDR3 sequence (DNA): TGCGCCAGCAGCAACGGACGGCCGAATCAGCCCCAGCATTTT. The complete variable domain, with remaining parts taken from reference TRBV5-1 and TRBJ1-5, reads KAGVTQTPRYLIKTRGQQVTLSCSPISGHRSVSWYQQTPGQGLQFLFEYFSETQRNKGNFPGRFSGRQFSNSRSEMNVSTLELGDSALYLCASSNGRPNQPQHFGDGTRLSIL.

This rearrangement joins TRBV20-1 to TRBJ2-7; D ambiguous. CDR1 is DFQATT and CDR2 is SNEGSKA in the germline V gene (reference sequence). The CDR3 runs 12 residues. V gave up 3 bases and J gave up 3 bases, with 9 bases separating them. The CDR3 sequence is CSARSPGYEQYF. CDR3 nucleotide sequence: TGCAGTGCTAGGTCCCCAGGCTACGAGCAGTACTTC.

The chain joins TRBV6-2 or TRBV6-3 to TRBJ1-1, with TRBD1 matching 7 bases. Germline-derived CDR1 and CDR2 are MNHEY and SVGEGT. The CDR3 is 13 residues long. The V segment lost 9 bases and the J segment 4 bases; nucleotides outside the gene matches: 8. CDR3 coding DNA: TGTGCCAGTCGACAGGGTTCGAGCACTGAAGCTTTCTTT. It encodes CASRQGSSTEAFF.

This chain uses TRBV7-2 with TRBJ1-2, with TRBD1 as a possible D gene (6 bases). CDR1 is SGHTA and CDR2 is FQGNSA in the germline V gene. Trimming cost V 5 bases and J 4 bases, with 20 bases left between them. The CDR3 has 16 residues. The CDR3 loop is CASSQVGAGASYGYTF. CDR3 nucleotides: TGTGCCAGCAGCCAAGTAGGGGCAGGGGCATCCTATGGCTACACCTTC.

This clonotype was counted a few times. The chain recombines TRBV10-3 with TRBJ2-3; D may be TRBD1 or TRBD2 (5 bases each). With 7 bases removed from V and 0 bases from J, the gap between germline ends came to 11 bases. The germline CDR1 and CDR2 sequences are ENHRY and SYGVKD. The CDR3 covers 14 residues. The CDR3 loop is CAIKGDPSTDTQYF. The CDR3 DNA is TGTGCCATCAAAGGGGACCCGAGCACAGATACGCAGTATTTT.

This clonotype came up a few times. The genes are TRBV20-1 and TRBJ2-1; 7 bases fit TRBD1. Germline trimming cut 6 bases from V and 5 bases from J; bases unmatched to any gene: 10. The CDR3 is 14 residues long. Germline V lookup: CDR1 DFQATT, CDR2 SNEGSKA (reference sequence). The CDR3 coding sequence is TGCAGTGCCCCGTGGACAGGAGGAAACAATGAGCAGTTCTTC. It yields the protein CSAPWTGGNNEQFF.

The chain recombines TRBV2 with TRBJ1-1; D unclear. Germline CDR1 reads SNHLY; CDR2 reads FYNNEI. The CDR3 has 12 amino acids. V was trimmed by 5 bases and J by 2 bases, leaving 6 bases between them. This CDR3 reads CASSNPNTEAFF. For the CDR3, the DNA is TGTGCCAGCAGTAACCCCAACACTGAAGCTTTCTTT. Filled out from reference TRBV2 and TRBJ1-1, the complete variable domain reads EPEVTQTPSHQVTQMGQEVILRCVPISNHLYFYWYRQILGQKVEFLVSFYNNEISEKSEIFDDQFSVERPDGSNFTLKIRSTKLEDSAMYFCASSNPNTEAFFGQGTRLTVV.

V gene TRBV11-2 combines with J gene TRBJ2-5; D unclear. Germline loops: CDR1 SGHAT, CDR2 FQNNGV. V was shortened by 0 bases and J by 2 bases, with 7 bases between the two germline ends. CDR3 length equals 14 residues. CDR3 coding DNA: TGTGCCAGCAGCTTAGAAGGCTGGCAAGAGACCCAGTACTTC. This sequence encodes CASSLEGWQETQYF. Full variable domain (missing parts from reference TRBV11-2 and TRBJ2-5): EAGVAQSPRYKIIEKRQSVAFWCNPISGHATLYWYQQILGQGPKLLIQFQNNGVVDDSQLPKDRFSAERLKGVDSTLKIQPAKLEDSAVYLCASSLEGWQETQYFGPGTRLLVL.

This chain connects TRBV20-1 to TRBJ2-1; D is unresolved. V was shortened by 4 bases and J by 2 bases, with 6 bases between the two germline ends. Germline CDR1 is DFQATT and CDR2 is SNEGSKA (reference sequence). This CDR3 is 12 amino acids long. The CDR3 DNA reads as TGCAGTGCTATTGCGGCCTACAATGAGCAGTTCTTC. It translates to CSAIAAYNEQFF.

The rearrangement joins TRBV5-1 to TRBJ2-3; D remains ambiguous. The CDR3 is made up of 15 amino acids. V dropped 1 base and J dropped 2 bases, with 11 bases sitting between them. Germline CDR1 and CDR2: SGHRS and YFSETQ. The chain's CDR3 is CASSLSSYYTDTQYF. Here the CDR3 DNA reads TGCGCCAGCAGCTTGTCGTCCTATTACACAGATACGCAGTATTTT.

This rearrangement joins TRBV12-3 or TRBV12-4 to TRBJ1-1; D possibly corresponds to TRBD1 (6 bases). V lost 10 bases to trimming and J lost 0 bases, with 12 bases between them. This CDR3 comprises 13 residues. CDR3 loop: CATQGQMNTEAFF. The CDR3 DNA is TGTGCCACCCAAGGACAGATGAACACTGAAGCTTTCTTT.

This clonotype came up a few times. The chain carries TRBV7-9 and TRBJ1-6, with TRBD1 as a possible D gene (6 bases). The V gene's germline CDR1 is SEHNR and CDR2 FQNEAQ (reference sequence). The V gene lost 4 bases and the J gene lost 8 bases, with 9 bases spanning the gap. This CDR3 spans 13 amino acids. The CDR3 loop reads CASSSEGDSPLHF. CDR3 nucleotides: TGTGCCAGCAGCTCAGAGGGGGATTCACCCCTCCACTTT. Drawing the rest from reference TRBV7-9 and TRBJ1-6, the complete variable domain is DTGVSQNPRHKITKRGQNVTFRCDPISEHNRLYWYRQTLGQGPEFLTYFQNEAQLEKSRLLSDRFSAERPKGSFSTLEIQRTEQGDSAMYLCASSSEGDSPLHFGNGTRLTVT.

This chain uses TRBV5-1 with TRBJ2-5; D call uncertain. The CDR3 length is 15 residues. Germline V gene sequence: CDR1 SGHRS, CDR2 YFSETQ. Trimming pared 0 bases from V and 1 base from J, leaving 10 bases between. CDR3 sequence: CASSLEVGSQETQYF. The CDR3 DNA is TGCGCCAGCAGCTTGGAAGTCGGCTCCCAAGAGACCCAGTACTTC.

This chain connects TRBV6-5 to TRBJ1-4; D may be TRBD1 (5 bases). This CDR3 comprises 13 residues. V lost 2 bases and J 13 bases, leaving 14 bases between the germline ends. Germline CDR1 MNHEY, CDR2 SVGAGI. The CDR3 bases are TGTGCCAGCAGTTACATTTCAGGGCTCGGACTGTTTTTT. Protein product: CASSYISGLGLFF.